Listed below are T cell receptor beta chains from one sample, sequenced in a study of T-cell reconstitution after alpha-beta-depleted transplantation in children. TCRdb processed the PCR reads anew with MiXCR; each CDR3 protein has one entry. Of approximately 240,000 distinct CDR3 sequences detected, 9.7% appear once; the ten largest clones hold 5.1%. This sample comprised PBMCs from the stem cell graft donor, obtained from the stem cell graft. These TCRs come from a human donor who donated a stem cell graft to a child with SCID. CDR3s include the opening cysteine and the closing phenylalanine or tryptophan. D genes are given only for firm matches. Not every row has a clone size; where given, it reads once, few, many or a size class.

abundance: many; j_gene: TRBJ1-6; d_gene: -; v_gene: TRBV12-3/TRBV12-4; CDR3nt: TGTGCCAGCAGCGTCAGGAGTGGAGGGAATTCACCCCTCCACTTT; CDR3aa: CASSVRSGGNSPLHF
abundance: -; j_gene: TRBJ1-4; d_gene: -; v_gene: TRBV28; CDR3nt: TGTGCCAGCAGGCCCGGGGGAGTTTTGTATGAAAAACTGTTTTTT; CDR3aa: CASRPGGVLYEKLFF
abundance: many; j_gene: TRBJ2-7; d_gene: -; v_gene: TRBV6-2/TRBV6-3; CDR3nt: TGTGCCAGCAGTTACTCGTGGAACGAGCAGTACTTC; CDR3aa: CASSYSWNEQYF
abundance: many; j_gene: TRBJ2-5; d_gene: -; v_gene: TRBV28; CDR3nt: TGTGCCAGCTCCAGGGCGCAAGAGACCCAGTACTTC; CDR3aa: CASSRAQETQYF
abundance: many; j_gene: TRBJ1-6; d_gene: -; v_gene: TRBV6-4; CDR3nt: TGTGCCAGCAGTAACTCGGAGGCTGGGACCCTCCACTTT; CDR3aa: CASSNSEAGTLHF
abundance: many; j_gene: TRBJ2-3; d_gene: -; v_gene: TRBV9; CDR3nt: TGTGCCAGCAGCGCCCCGGGACTCGGAGATACGCAGTATTTT; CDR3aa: CASSAPGLGDTQYF
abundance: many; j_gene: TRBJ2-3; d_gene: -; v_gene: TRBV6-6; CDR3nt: TGTGCCAGCGGCTGGTCCTCGCCTACGCAGTATTTT; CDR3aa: CASGWSSPTQYF
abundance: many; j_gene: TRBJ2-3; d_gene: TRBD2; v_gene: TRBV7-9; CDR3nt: TGTGCCAGCAGCTTTCTAGCGGGGGCCGGGGATACGCAGTATTTT; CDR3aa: CASSFLAGAGDTQYF
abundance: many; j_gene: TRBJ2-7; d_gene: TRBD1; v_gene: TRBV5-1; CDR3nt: TGCGCCAGCAGCCCGTCCGGGACAGGAGAATACGAGCAGTACTTC; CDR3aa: CASSPSGTGEYEQYF
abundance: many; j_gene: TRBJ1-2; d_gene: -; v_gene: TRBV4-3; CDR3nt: TGCGCCAGCAGCCAAGAAAGGCCACAGAACTATGGCTACACCTTC; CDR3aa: CASSQERPQNYGYTF
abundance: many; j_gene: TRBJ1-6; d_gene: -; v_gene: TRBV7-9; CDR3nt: TGTGCCAGCAGCTTAGGCGGACAGCTTAATTCACCCCTCCACTTT; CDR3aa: CASSLGGQLNSPLHF
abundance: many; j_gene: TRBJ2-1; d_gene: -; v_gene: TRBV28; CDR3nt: TGTGCCAGCAGTTTATGGGGCGGCGGAAACAATGAGCAGTTCTTC; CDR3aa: CASSLWGGGNNEQFF
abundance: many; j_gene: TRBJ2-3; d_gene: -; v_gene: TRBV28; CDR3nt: TGTGCCAGTCAGGGGGGGAACGGGGGTCGAGATACGCAGTATTTT; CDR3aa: CASQGGNGGRDTQYF
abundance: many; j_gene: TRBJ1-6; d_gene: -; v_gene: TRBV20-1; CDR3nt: TGCAGTGCTAATGGGGGCCCGGATTCACCCCTCCACTTT; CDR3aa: CSANGGPDSPLHF
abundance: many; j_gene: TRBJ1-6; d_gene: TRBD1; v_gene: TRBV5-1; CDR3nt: TGCGCCAGCAGCTTGGATCTGGGACAGGGGACTTCACCCCTCCACTTT; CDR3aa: CASSLDLGQGTSPLHF
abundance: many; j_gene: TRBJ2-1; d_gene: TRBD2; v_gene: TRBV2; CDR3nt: TGTGCCAGCAGTCCAGGACTAGCGGGGTCGGGTGAGCAGTTCTTC; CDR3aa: CASSPGLAGSGEQFF
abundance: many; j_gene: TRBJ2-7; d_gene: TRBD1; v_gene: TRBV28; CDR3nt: TGTGCCAGTACTTCTCCAGGACAGGGAATCTACGAGCAGTACTTC; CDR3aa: CASTSPGQGIYEQYF
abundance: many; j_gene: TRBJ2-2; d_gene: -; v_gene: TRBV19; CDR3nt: TGTGCCAGTAGTACACAGGGTGGCACCGGGGAGCTGTTTTTT; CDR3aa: CASSTQGGTGELFF
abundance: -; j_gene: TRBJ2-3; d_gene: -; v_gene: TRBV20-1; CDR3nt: TGCAGTGCGAACCAGGGGGGAGATACGCAGTATTTT; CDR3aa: CSANQGGDTQYF
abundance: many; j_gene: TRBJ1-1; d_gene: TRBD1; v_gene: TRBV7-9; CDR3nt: TGTGCCAGCAGCTTGGGGGACAGGGCGAACACTGAAGCTTTCTTT; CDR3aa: CASSLGDRANTEAFF
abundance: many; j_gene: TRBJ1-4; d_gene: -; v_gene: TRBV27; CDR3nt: TGTGCCAGCAGTTTAACTTGGACAATCCGGGATGAAAAACTGTTTTTT; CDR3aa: CASSLTWTIRDEKLFF
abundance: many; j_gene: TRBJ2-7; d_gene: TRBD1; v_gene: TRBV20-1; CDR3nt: TGCAGTGCTAGAGATCCGGGACAGCCCATCTACGAGCAGTACTTC; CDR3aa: CSARDPGQPIYEQYF
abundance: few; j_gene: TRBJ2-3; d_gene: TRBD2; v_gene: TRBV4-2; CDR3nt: TGTGCCAGCAGCCGGCTAGCGGGGGTTCCAGATACGCAGTATTTT; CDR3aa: CASSRLAGVPDTQYF
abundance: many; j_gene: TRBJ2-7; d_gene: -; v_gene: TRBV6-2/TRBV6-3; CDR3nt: TGTGCCAGCAGTTACTCGGGGAGCAATCACGAGCAGTACTTC; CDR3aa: CASSYSGSNHEQYF
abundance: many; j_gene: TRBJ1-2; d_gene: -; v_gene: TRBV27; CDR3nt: TGTGCCACCAAGGAAGGAGAGGGCTACACCTTC; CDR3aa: CATKEGEGYTF
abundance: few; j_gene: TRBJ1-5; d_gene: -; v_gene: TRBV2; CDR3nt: TGTGCCAGCCGGCGGGCGGGGGCTCAGCCCCAGCATTTT; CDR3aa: CASRRAGAQPQHF
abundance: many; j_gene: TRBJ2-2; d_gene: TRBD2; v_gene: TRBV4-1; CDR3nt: TGCGCCAGCAGCCAGATCTGGACTAGCGGTAACACCGGGGAGCTGTTTTTT; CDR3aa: CASSQIWTSGNTGELFF
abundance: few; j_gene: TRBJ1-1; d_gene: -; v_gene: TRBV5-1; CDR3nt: TGCGCCAGCAGCTTGGCCCAGACGAACACTGAAGCTTTCTTT; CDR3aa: CASSLAQTNTEAFF
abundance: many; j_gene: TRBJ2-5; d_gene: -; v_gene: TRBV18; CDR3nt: TGTGCCAGCTCACCCGGCTTCAGTGGGGAGACCCAGTACTTC; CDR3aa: CASSPGFSGETQYF
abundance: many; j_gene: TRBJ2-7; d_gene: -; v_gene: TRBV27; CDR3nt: TGTGCCAGCGCACCGCATTCCTACGAGCAGTACTTC; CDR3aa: CASAPHSYEQYF
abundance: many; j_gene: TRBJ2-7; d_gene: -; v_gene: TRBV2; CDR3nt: TGTGCCAGCAGAGACAGGGAGGGTCCCTCCTACGAGCAGTACTTC; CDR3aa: CASRDREGPSYEQYF
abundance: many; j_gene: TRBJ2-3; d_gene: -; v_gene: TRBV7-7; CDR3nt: TGTGCCAGCAGCTTAGGGGCGGAGTCAGATACGCAGTATTTT; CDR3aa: CASSLGAESDTQYF
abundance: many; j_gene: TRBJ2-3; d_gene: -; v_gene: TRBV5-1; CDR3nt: TGCGCCAGCAGCCCCGGACGGACAGATACGCAGTATTTT; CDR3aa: CASSPGRTDTQYF
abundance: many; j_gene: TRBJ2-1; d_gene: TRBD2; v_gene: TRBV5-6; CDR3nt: TGTGCCAGCAGCTTGGGACTAGCGGGGGGTTTCAATGAGCAGTTCTTC; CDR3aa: CASSLGLAGGFNEQFF
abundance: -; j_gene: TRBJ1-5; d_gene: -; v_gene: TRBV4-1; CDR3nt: TGCGCCAGCAGCCAAGGGAGGGGGGATCAGCCCCAGCATTTT; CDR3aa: CASSQGRGDQPQHF
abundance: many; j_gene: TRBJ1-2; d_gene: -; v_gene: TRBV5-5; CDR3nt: TGTGCCAGCAGCGTCAGGGGAGGGTATGGCTACACCTTC; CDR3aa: CASSVRGGYGYTF
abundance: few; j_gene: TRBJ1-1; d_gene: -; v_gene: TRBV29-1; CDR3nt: TGCAGCGTTGTTCGAACAGCGAACACTGAAGCTTTCTTT; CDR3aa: CSVVRTANTEAFF
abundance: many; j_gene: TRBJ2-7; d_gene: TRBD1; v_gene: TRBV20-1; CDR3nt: TGCAGTGCTAGACAGGGGGCCTACGAGCAGTACTTC; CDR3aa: CSARQGAYEQYF
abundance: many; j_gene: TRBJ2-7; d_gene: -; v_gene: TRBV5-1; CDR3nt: TGCGCCAGCAGCCCCGGCTGGGCATCCTCCTACGAGCAGTACTTC; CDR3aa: CASSPGWASSYEQYF
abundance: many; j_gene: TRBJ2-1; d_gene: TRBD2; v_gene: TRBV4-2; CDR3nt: TGTGCCAGCAGCCAAGAACTAGCGGGGGGCTACAATGAGCAGTTCTTC; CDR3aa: CASSQELAGGYNEQFF
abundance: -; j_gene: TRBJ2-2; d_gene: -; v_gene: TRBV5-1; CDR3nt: TGCGCCAGCAGCTTTGGGGCCGGGGACACCGGGGAGCTGTTTTTT; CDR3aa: CASSFGAGDTGELFF
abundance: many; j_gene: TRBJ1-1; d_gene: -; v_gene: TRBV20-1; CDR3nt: TGCAGTGCTAGAGATCAGCGGTCGCCTGCGCTCATGAACACTGAAGCTTTCTTT; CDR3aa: CSARDQRSPALMNTEAFF
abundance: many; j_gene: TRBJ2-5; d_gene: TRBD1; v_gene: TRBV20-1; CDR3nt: TGCAGTGCTCGCAGGGGGCATGAGACCCAGTACTTC; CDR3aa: CSARRGHETQYF
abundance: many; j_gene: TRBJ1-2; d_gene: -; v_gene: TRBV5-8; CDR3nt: TGTGCCAGCAGCTTCGGTGGCAGGATGGGCTACACCTTC; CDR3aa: CASSFGGRMGYTF
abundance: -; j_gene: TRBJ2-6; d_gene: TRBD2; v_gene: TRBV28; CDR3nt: TGTGCCAGCAGTTTTCGGTGGCGGGGGGCCCCCTCTGGGGCCAACGTCCTGACTTTC; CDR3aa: CASSFRWRGAPSGANVLTF
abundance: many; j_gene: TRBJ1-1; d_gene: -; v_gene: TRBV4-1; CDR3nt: TGCGCCAGCAGCCAAGATGTTAGGGGTGGGACTGAAGCTTTCTTT; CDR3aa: CASSQDVRGGTEAFF